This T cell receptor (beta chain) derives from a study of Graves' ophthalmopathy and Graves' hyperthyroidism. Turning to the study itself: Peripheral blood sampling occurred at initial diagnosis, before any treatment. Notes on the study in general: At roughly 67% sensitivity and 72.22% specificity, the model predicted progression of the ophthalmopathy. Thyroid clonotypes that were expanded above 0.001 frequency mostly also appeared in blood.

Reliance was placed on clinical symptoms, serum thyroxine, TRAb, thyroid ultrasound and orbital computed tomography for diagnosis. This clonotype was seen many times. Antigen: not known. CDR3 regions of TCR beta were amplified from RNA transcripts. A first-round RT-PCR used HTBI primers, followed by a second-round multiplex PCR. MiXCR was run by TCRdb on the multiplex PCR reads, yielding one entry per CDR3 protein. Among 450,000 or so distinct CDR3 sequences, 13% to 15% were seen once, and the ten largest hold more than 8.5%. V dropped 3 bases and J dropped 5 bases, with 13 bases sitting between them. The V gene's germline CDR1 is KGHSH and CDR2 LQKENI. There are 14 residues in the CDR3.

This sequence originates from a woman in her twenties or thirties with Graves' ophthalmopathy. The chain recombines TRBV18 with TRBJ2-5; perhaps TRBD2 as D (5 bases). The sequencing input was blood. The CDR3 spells CASSPVWGEETQYF. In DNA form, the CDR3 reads TGTGCCAGCTCACCGGTTTGGGGAGAGGAGACCCAGTACTTC.